This passage covers 32 T cell receptor beta chains from one sample sequenced in a study of shared clonotypes between healthy human individuals. Produced via immunoSEQ multiplex PCR; TCRdb's table is partial and in-frame only. Altogether more than 900,000 clones are present, 75% to 80% being singletons, with the ten largest covering 0.6% to 0.75%. The sequencing input was memory CD4+ T cells from PBMCs. Subset specified: CD45RA-negative fraction. Every receptor here comes from a man aged 18 to 30 in good health. Some clones in this sample may be carry-over from other donors' samples.

This chain connects TRBV7-9 to TRBJ2-7; 10 nucleotides match TRBD1. CDR1 is SEHNR and CDR2 is FQNEAQ in the germline V gene (reference sequence). Losses at the gene ends were 3 bases for V and 4 bases for J; bases not matched to a gene: 3. The CDR3 runs 14 residues. The CDR3, as DNA: TGTGCCAGCAGCTTGACAGGGGGCGAGTACGAGCAGTACTTC. It encodes CASSLTGGEYEQYF.

In its sample, this clone was seen a few times. CDR3 residues: CASSFRVGNGETQYF. The CDR3 coding sequence is TGTGCCAGCAGCTTTCGGGTTGGGAACGGAGAGACCCAGTACTTC. V and J are TRBV5-8 and TRBJ2-5; D remains unclear. The V end lost 2 bases, the J end lost 4 bases, and 15 bases lay between the germline ends. CDR1 is SGHTS and CDR2 is YDEGEE in the germline V gene. The CDR3 sequence is 15 residues long.

Details on this clone: Possible read error: a much larger clone is one base away. The chain couples TRBV7-7 to TRBJ2-5; D uncertain. This CDR3 comprises 11 residues. Germline lookup yields CDR1 SSHAT and CDR2 FNYEAQ (reference sequence). Trimming removed 1 base at V and 7 bases at J, with 4 bases between. The CDR3 nucleotides read TGTGCCAGCAGCTTAGGGGGGACCCAGTACTTC. Amino acids: CASSLGGTQYF.

This clone was detected only a few times. Other DNA sequences in this specimen translate into the identical CDR3. The chain carries TRBV11-2 and TRBJ1-4; D remains ambiguous. The V end was cut by 0 bases, the J end by 8 bases, with 7 bases between. The CDR3 covers 13 residues. CDR1 is SGHAT and CDR2 is FQNNGV in the germline V gene. The CDR3 spells CASSLDRQEKLFF. The CDR3 nucleotides are TGTGCCAGCAGCTTAGATCGCCAGGAAAAACTGTTTTTT.

This clone has a handful of counts. The chain links TRBV19 to TRBJ2-3, with 8 bases lining up with TRBD2. V trimming: 10 bases; J trimming: 4 bases; junction bases outside the gene matches: 10. The CDR3 extends over 14 amino acids. Germline CDR1 is LNHDA and CDR2 is SQIVND (reference sequence). CDR3 protein: CAIREGQHSDTQYF. The CDR3 DNA reads as TGTGCCATCCGGGAGGGCCAACATTCAGATACGCAGTATTTT.

The chain recombines TRBV7-9 with TRBJ2-1, with unresolved D. Trimming left V 0 bases short and J 6 bases short, with 6 bases between. Germline V gene sequence: CDR1 SEHNR, CDR2 FQNEAQ (reference sequence). The CDR3 consists of 13 residues. The CDR3 DNA is TGTGCCAGCAGCTTAGCTCAGCGCAATGAGCAGTTCTTC. Protein sequence: CASSLAQRNEQFF.

The V gene is TRBV10-3, the J gene TRBJ2-5, with no clear D. The DNA end is a closer match to TRBJ2-7, so the J assignment may be wrong. The germline CDR1 and CDR2 sequences are ENHRY and SYGVKD. This CDR3 is 11 amino acids long. The DNA of the CDR3 is TGTGCCATCAGTGTGGAATACGAGCAGTACTTC. Translated: CAISVEYEQYF.

V usage is TRBV6-1 and J usage is TRBJ1-2, with D tentatively TRBD1 (6 bases). Germline V gives CDR1 MNHNS, CDR2 SASEGT. The CDR3 totals 13 residues. V lost 8 bases and J lost 4, with 14 bases in between. The CDR3 here is CASELGGRYGYTF. DNA for the CDR3: TGTGCCAGCGAGCTCGGGGGCCGCTATGGCTACACCTTC.

The rearrangement joins TRBV5-1 to TRBJ2-5; 9 nucleotides line up with TRBD1. Germline loops: CDR1 SGHRS, CDR2 YFSETQ. The CDR3 covers 18 residues. V gave up 0 bases and J gave up 5 bases; unmatched junction bases: 14. DNA of the CDR3: TGCGCCAGCAGCTTGGAAGGGACAGGGAGGGGTTTGGTGGAGACCCAGTACTTC. This codes for CASSLEGTGRGLVETQYF.

The rearrangement uses TRBV4-2 and TRBJ1-5; no clear D gene. Germline-derived CDR1 and CDR2 are LGHNA and YNFKEQ. The CDR3 is made up of 18 amino acids. Trimming shortened V by 1 base and J by 0 bases, and 16 bases separated the two germline ends. CDR3 DNA sequence: TGTGCCAGCAGCCAAGGAGTAGAGAGCTCTTATAGCAATCAGCCCCAGCATTTT. This sequence encodes CASSQGVESSYSNQPQHF.

The chain links TRBV30 to TRBJ1-2; D not certain. Trimming took off 0 bases at V and 3 bases at J, with 14 bases between the two ends. The CDR3 sequence is 15 residues long. The germline V gene encodes CDR1 GTSNPN and CDR2 SVGIG (reference sequence). The CDR3 DNA sequence: TGTGCCTGGAGTGTACGCGGCTCGGGAGACTATGGCTACACCTTC. It specifies CAWSVRGSGDYGYTF.

V is TRBV9 and J is TRBJ2-7; D uncertain. V was clipped by 0 bases and J by 1 base, with 14 bases between them. This CDR3 is built from 16 residues. The V gene's germline CDR1 is SGDLS and CDR2 YYNGEE. The CDR3 DNA reads as TGTGCCAGCAGCGTAGACGAAGGGCCCGCTTCCTACGAGCAGTACTTC. This sequence encodes CASSVDEGPASYEQYF.

On this clone: Given a far larger clone just one base away, this is likely a sequencing read error. The genes are TRBV30 and TRBJ1-2; no reliable D call. Looked up from germline, CDR1 is GTSNPN and CDR2 is SVGIG (reference sequence). The CDR3 totals 12 residues. CDR3 bases: TGTGCCCGGAGCAGTTTCAGATCTGGCTACACCTTC. Protein: CARSSFRSGYTF.

The gene calls are TRBV11-2 and TRBJ1-6; D remains unclear. The V end was cut by 4 bases, the J end by 0 bases, with 19 bases between. Germline CDR1 is SGHAT and CDR2 is FQNNGV. The CDR3 has 19 residues. CDR3 bases: TGTGCCAGCAGCTCGAGAGGCAGCCTCGACGACTCCTATAATTCACCCCTCCACTTT. It codes for CASSSRGSLDDSYNSPLHF.

This chain uses TRBV5-1 with TRBJ1-2; TRBD1 matches 7 bases. CDR1 is SGHRS, CDR2 YFSETQ, per germline. V was pared by 0 bases and J by 7 bases, with 9 bases of the junction left unmatched. The CDR3 totals 15 residues. DNA of the CDR3: TGCGCCAGCAGCTTGGTGGGGGACAGCGGTATTGGCTACACCTTC. Its translation is CASSLVGDSGIGYTF.

The CDR3 loop is CASSYNRGDTQYF. The CDR3 region has the DNA TGTGCCAGCAGTTACAACAGGGGGGATACGCAGTATTTT. V and J are TRBV6-5 and TRBJ2-3, with TRBD1 matching 8 bases. Germline assignment: CDR1 MNHEY and CDR2 SVGAGI. The CDR3 extends over 13 amino acids. V lost 2 bases and J lost 6; bases outside the gene matches: 1.

The chain joins TRBV28 to TRBJ2-1; 7 nucleotides align to TRBD2. V lost 1 base to trimming and J lost 9 bases; unmatched junction nucleotides: 15. The germline gives CDR1 MDHEN, CDR2 SYDVKM. This CDR3 region has 17 residues. The CDR3, as DNA: TGTGCCAGCAGTTTATCGACCGGGAGACTAACGGGGGGTGAGCAGTTCTTC. Protein product: CASSLSTGRLTGGEQFF. Variable domain in full (rest from reference TRBV28 and TRBJ2-1): DVKVTQSSRYLVKRTGEKVFLECVQDMDHENMFWYRQDPGLGLRLIYFSYDVKMKEKGDIPEGYSVSREKKERFSLILESASTNQTSMYLCASSLSTGRLTGGEQFFGPGTRLTVL.

This clone was counted between two and nine times. The chain is built from TRBV19 and TRBJ2-5; D not resolved. Deletions cut 6 bases from V and 2 bases from J, with 13 bases between. The CDR3 consists of 14 residues. Germline CDR1 reads LNHDA; CDR2 reads SQIVND (reference sequence). This chain's CDR3 is CASSWAGTQETQYF. CDR3 sequence (DNA): TGTGCCAGTAGCTGGGCCGGAACACAAGAGACCCAGTACTTC.

This rearrangement joins TRBV7-3 to TRBJ2-2, with D unclear. Looked up from germline, CDR1 is SGHTA and CDR2 is FQGTGA. The V end lost 5 bases, the J end lost 6 bases, and 13 bases lay between the germline ends. The length of the CDR3 is 14 residues. CDR3 DNA: TGTGCCAGCAGCCGTCGAGGCGACTCCGGGGAGCTGTTTTTT. Translated, it gives CASSRRGDSGELFF.

This chain uses TRBV11-2 with TRBJ2-1; 10 bases are shared with TRBD2. V lost 4 bases and J lost 3; bases outside the gene matches: 6. The CDR3 has 16 residues. The V gene's germline CDR1 is SGHAT and CDR2 FQNNGV. The CDR3 region is CASSSVSGRGYNEQFF. The CDR3 region has the DNA TGTGCCAGCAGCTCAGTCAGCGGGAGGGGCTACAATGAGCAGTTCTTC.

This chain joins TRBV6-6 and TRBJ2-7; 7 bases match TRBD1. CDR3 size: 15 residues. J was trimmed by 4 bases and V by 5 bases; bases with no gene match: 11. Germline lookup yields CDR1 MNHNY and CDR2 SVGAGI (reference sequence). DNA of the CDR3: TGTGCCAGCAGTCAGGCCGGGACAGATATTTACGAGCAGTACTTC. This codes for CASSQAGTDIYEQYF.

J is TRBJ2-7 and V is TRBV27; D is possibly TRBD1 (6 bases). The V and J ends lost 5 bases and 2 bases respectively, with 10 bases between them. The CDR3 is made up of 13 amino acids. Germline values: CDR1 MNHEY, CDR2 SMNVEV (reference sequence). CDR3 in DNA: TGTGCCAGCAGTCTAGGGGGACCCTACGAGCAGTACTTC. Residues: CASSLGGPYEQYF.

The genes are TRBV28 and TRBJ2-2, with unresolved D. CDR3 length equals 12 residues. Trimming took 6 bases from V and 6 from J, leaving 8 bases between them. CDR1 MDHEN and CDR2 SYDVKM come from the germline V gene. CDR3 sequence reads: CASSPRPGELFF. The CDR3 DNA sequence: TGTGCCAGCAGCCCTAGGCCCGGGGAGCTGTTTTTT.

J is TRBJ1-2 and V is TRBV10-3, with D possibly being TRBD1 (6 bases). CDR1 and CDR2 from the germline V gene are ENHRY and SYGVKD. The CDR3 runs to 15 residues. Deletions cut 7 bases from V and 7 bases from J, with 22 bases between. For the CDR3, the DNA is TGTGCCATCACCCGGGACACCGGAGGAGTTGGTGGCTACACCTTC. It codes for CAITRDTGGVGGYTF.

V gene TRBV29-1 combines with J gene TRBJ2-7; D gene uncertain. V was clipped by 4 bases and J by 3 bases, with 7 bases between them. CDR3 length: 11 residues. The germline CDR1 and CDR2 sequences are SQVTM and ANQGSEA. CDR3 nucleotides: TGCAGCGTTGTAACCCTCTACGAGCAGTACTTC. Translation: CSVVTLYEQYF.

J is TRBJ1-5 and V is TRBV7-3; D is undetermined. This CDR3 has 13 residues. Trimming removed 2 bases at V and 4 bases at J, with 6 bases between. Germline CDR1 reads SGHTA; CDR2 reads FQGTGA. CDR3 DNA sequence: TGTGCCAGCAGCTTAGGCCTTAATCAGCCCCAGCATTTT. Translated, it gives CASSLGLNQPQHF.

To note about this clone: A far larger clone is a single base away, which makes a read error likely. The same CDR3 is also encoded by other DNA sequences in this sample. The chain couples TRBV29-1 to TRBJ1-1, with D hard to call. This CDR3 has 15 amino acids. Germline V lookup: CDR1 SQVTM, CDR2 ANQGSEA. CDR3 residues: CSASAGWAMNTEAFF. CDR3 sequence (DNA): TGCAGTGCCTCTGCGGGGTGGGCCATGAACACTGAAGCTTTCTTT.

The J gene is TRBJ2-3, the V gene TRBV5-4, with 10 bases matching TRBD2. The trim removed 1 base at V and 4 bases at J, leaving 3 bases unmatched. The CDR3 runs 15 residues. The V gene's germline CDR1 is SGHNT and CDR2 YYREEE (reference sequence). The CDR3 sequence is CASSLSGTSADTQYF. In DNA form, the CDR3 reads TGTGCCAGCAGCTTGTCCGGGACTAGCGCAGATACGCAGTATTTT.

The rearrangement uses TRBV18 and TRBJ2-1, with 7 bases matching TRBD1. The CDR3 has 14 amino acids. Trimming took 5 bases from V and 4 from J; bases not matched to a gene: 5. CDR1 is KGHSH, CDR2 LQKENI, per germline. This chain's CDR3 is CASSGRDRYNEQFF. The CDR3 DNA is TGTGCCAGCTCAGGCCGGGACAGATACAATGAGCAGTTCTTC.

This clone has only a few counts. The chain couples TRBV27 to TRBJ2-7, with 7 bases that match TRBD1. Germline trimming cut 10 bases from V and 6 bases from J; bases unmatched to any gene: 12. The CDR3 length is 13 residues. Germline V gene data show CDR1 as MNHEY and CDR2 as SMNVEV (reference sequence). CDR3: CATSDRVGSEQYF. CDR3 nucleotides: TGTGCCACCTCAGACAGGGTCGGGTCCGAGCAGTACTTC.

V gene TRBV5-4 combines with J gene TRBJ2-3; tentatively, D is TRBD2 (7 bases). V dropped 6 bases and J dropped 0 bases, with 17 bases sitting between them. Germline loops: CDR1 SGHNT, CDR2 YYREEE (reference sequence). The CDR3 sequence is 16 residues long. This chain's CDR3 is CASTWGASGSTDTQYF. The CDR3 DNA sequence: TGTGCCAGCACATGGGGGGCTAGCGGAAGCACAGATACGCAGTATTTT.

This clone was observed a few times. The gene calls are TRBV2 and TRBJ1-5, with a tentative D call TRBD1 (6 bases). Per germline, CDR1 SNHLY and CDR2 FYNNEI. The V end lost 5 bases, the J end lost 0 bases, and 11 bases lay between the germline ends. The CDR3 runs to 15 residues. The CDR3 region is CASSPGQISNQPQHF. The CDR3 DNA reads as TGTGCCAGCAGTCCCGGACAGATTAGCAATCAGCCCCAGCATTTT.